This T cell receptor (beta chain) derives from a study of T cells in localized non-small cell lung cancer. Worth noting for this clone: The antigen is unknown.

Study-level results: There were a median around 53 of the top 100 tumor clones appearing in adjacent lung. Longer overall survival was linked to higher blood T cell density. Because researchers sequenced only one region of the tumor, heterogeneity is still possible.

The protocol was immunoSEQ multiplex PCR, while the TCRdb copy is restricted to in-frame clones and leaves out a portion. The sample has about 59,000 clones; about nine tenths are singletons. J was trimmed by 3 bases and V by 3 bases; bases with no gene match: 12. The CDR3 consists of 16 residues. In germline, CDR1 is SGDLS, CDR2 YYNGEE. Sequencing was performed on peripheral blood, taken before any cancer treatment. The chain combines TRBV9 with TRBJ2-7; TRBD2 matches 7 bases. This TCR was recovered from a woman between 40 and 69 years old with stage I lung adenocarcinoma. Here the CDR3 reads CASSAGLEAGFYEQYF. The CDR3 DNA reads TGTGCCAGCAGCGCGGGTTTGGAAGCGGGGTTCTACGAGCAGTACTTC.